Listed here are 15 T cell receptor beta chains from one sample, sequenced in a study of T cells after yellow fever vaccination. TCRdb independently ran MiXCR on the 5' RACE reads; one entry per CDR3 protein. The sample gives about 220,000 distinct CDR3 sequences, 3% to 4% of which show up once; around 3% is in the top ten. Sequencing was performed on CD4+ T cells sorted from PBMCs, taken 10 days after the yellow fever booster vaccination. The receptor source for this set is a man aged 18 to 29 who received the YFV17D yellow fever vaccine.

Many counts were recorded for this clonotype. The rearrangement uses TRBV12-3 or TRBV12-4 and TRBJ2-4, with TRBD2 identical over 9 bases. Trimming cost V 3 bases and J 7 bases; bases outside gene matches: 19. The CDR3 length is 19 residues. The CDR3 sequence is CASSFSRLRGGARRNIQYF. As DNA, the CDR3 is TGTGCCAGCAGTTTCTCTCGACTGCGCGGGGGGGCCCGAAGGAACATTCAGTACTTC.

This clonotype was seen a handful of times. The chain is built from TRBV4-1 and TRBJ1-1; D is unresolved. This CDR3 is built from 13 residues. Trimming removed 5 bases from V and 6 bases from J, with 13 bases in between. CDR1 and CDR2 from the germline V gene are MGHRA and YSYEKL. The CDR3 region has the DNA TGCGCCAGCAGCAAAAGAGATGGCGCTGAAGCTTTCTTT. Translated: CASSKRDGAEAFF.

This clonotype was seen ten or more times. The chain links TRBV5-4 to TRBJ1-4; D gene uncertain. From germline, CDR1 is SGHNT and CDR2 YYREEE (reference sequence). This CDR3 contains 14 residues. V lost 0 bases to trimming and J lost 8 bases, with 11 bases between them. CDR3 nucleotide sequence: TGTGCCAGCAGCTTGGGGGTCCAAGGGGAAAAACTGTTTTTT. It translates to CASSLGVQGEKLFF.

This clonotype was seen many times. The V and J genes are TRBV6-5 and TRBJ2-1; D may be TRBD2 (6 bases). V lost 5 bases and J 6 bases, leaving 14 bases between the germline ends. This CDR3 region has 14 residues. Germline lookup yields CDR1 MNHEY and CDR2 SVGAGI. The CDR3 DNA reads TGTGCCAGCAGTCCTCGGCGGGGAGCCAATGAGCAGTTCTTC. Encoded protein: CASSPRRGANEQFF.

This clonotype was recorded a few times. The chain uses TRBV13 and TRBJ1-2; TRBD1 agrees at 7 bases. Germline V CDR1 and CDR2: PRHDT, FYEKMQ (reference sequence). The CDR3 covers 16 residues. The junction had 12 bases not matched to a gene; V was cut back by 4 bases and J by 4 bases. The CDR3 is CASSSHAAGDSYGYTF. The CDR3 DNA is TGTGCCAGCAGCTCCCATGCGGCGGGGGACAGCTATGGCTACACCTTC.

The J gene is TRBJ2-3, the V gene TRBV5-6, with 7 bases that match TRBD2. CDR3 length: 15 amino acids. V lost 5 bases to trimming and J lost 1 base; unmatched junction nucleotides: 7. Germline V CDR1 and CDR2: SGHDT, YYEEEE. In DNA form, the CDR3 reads TGTGCCAGCAGTTCCCTCAGCGGGGGCACAGATACGCAGTATTTT. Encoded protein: CASSSLSGGTDTQYF. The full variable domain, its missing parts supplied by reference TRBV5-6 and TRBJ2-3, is DAGVTQSPTHLIKTRGQQVTLRCSPKSGHDTVSWYQQALGQGPQFIFQYYEEEERQRGNFPDRFSGHQFPNYSSELNVNALLLGDSALYLCASSSLSGGTDTQYFGPGTRLTVL.

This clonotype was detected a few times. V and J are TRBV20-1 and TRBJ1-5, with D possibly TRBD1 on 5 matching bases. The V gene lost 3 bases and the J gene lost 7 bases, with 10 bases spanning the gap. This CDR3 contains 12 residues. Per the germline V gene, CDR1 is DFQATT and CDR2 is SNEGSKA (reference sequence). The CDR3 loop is CSASGQGQPQHF. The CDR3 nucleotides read TGCAGTGCTAGTGGTCAGGGACAGCCCCAGCATTTT.

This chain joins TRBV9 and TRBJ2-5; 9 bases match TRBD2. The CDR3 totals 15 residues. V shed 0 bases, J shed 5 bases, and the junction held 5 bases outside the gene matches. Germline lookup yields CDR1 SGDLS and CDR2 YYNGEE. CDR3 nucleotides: TGTGCCAGCAGCGTAGAGCTTAGCGGGGGTGAGACCCAGTACTTC. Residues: CASSVELSGGETQYF.

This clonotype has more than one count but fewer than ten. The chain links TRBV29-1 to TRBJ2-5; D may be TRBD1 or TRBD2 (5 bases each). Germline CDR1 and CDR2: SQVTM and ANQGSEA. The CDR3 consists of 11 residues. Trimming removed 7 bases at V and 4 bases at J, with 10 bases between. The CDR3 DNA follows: TGCAGCGCGGGGCGGGCAGAGACCCAGTACTTC. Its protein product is CSAGRAETQYF.

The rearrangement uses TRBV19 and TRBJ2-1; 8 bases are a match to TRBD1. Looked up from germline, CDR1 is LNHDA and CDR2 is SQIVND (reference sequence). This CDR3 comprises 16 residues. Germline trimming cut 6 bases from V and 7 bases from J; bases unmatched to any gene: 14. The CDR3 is CASSPSAGGRWNEQFF. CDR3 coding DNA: TGTGCCAGTAGCCCCAGCGCAGGGGGCAGGTGGAATGAGCAGTTCTTC. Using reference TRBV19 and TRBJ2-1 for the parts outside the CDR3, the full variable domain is DGGITQSPKYLFRKEGQNVTLSCEQNLNHDAMYWYRQDPGQGLRLIYYSQIVNDFQKGDIAEGYSVSREKKESFPLTVTSAQKNPTAFYLCASSPSAGGRWNEQFFGPGTRLTVL.

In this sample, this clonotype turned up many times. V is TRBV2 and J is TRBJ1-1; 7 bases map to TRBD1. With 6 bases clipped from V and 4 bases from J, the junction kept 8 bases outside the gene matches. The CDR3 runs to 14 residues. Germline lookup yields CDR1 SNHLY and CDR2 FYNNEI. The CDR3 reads CASRAEGQATEAFF. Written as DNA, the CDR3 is TGTGCCAGCAGAGCGGAAGGACAGGCCACTGAAGCTTTCTTT.

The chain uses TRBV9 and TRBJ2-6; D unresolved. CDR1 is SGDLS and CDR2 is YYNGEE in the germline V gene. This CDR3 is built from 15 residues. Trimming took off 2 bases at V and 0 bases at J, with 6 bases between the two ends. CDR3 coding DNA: TGTGCCAGCAGCGTTTGGAGCTCTGGGGCCAACGTCCTGACTTTC. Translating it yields CASSVWSSGANVLTF.

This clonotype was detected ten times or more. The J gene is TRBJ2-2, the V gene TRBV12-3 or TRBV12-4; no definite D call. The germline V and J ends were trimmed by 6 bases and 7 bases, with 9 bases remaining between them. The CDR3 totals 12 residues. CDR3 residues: CASSLRGGELFF. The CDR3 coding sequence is TGTGCCAGCAGCCTGAGAGGCGGGGAGCTGTTTTTT.

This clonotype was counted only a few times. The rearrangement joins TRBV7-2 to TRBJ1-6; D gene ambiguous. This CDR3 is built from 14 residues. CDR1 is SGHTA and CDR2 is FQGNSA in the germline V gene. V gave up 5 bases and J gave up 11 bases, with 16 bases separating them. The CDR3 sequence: CASSLDRWGAPLHF. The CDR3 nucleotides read TGTGCCAGCAGCCTGGACCGGTGGGGTGCACCCCTCCACTTT.

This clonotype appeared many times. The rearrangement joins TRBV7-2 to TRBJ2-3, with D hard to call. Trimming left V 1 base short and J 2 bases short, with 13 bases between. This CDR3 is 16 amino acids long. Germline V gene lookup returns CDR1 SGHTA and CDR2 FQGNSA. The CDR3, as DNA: TGTGCCAGCAGCTTAGACTCTTATCGAGCCACAGATACGCAGTATTTT. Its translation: CASSLDSYRATDTQYF.